This T cell receptor (beta chain) derives from a study of T cell repertoires in cytomegalovirus infection. Points from the study as a whole: Cumulated frequencies of public TCR beta families served to identify carriers of CMV plus the relevant HLA. Clonotype analysis showed dominance of the ex vivo response by HLA-C-restricted CMV-specific TCR beta clonotypes.

TCRdb re-called the reads through MiXCR, storing one row per CDR3 protein. The sample has fewer than 200,000 distinct CDR3 sequences, roughly 9.8% seen once. V dropped 3 bases and J dropped 2 bases, with 12 bases sitting between them. The CDR3 has 14 residues. CDR1 and CDR2 from the germline V gene are DFQATT and SNEGSKA (reference sequence). For this clonotype: Antigen specificity is unknown.

What was sequenced was PBMCs. The genes are TRBV20-1 and TRBJ2-3, with D hard to call. The receptor comes from a human donor in good health (CMV status not recorded). Some clones in this sample may be carry-over from other donors' samples. In nucleotides, the CDR3 is TGCAGTGCTAGGTTAGGACGGCCCACAGATACGCAGTATTTT. It specifies CSARLGRPTDTQYF.